The 15 T cell receptor beta chains given below trace back to one sample, sequenced in a study of molecular identifiers for immune sequencing clone quantification. In TCRdb, the PCR reads were re-called with MiXCR into one record per CDR3 protein. The table shows 50,000 to 65,000 distinct CDR3 sequences, with around 27% occurring only once. Sequenced sample: naive CD8+ T cells from blood, with Jurkat cell RNA spiked in. The subset was: FACS-sorted CD8+CD4-CCR7+CD45RA+ naive T cells. The receptors were sampled from a human donor in good health. Some libraries in this study had Jurkat cell RNA spiked in.

As for this clonotype: A much larger clone differs from this one at a single base, so this may be a read error. J is TRBJ2-5 and V is TRBV20-1, with D perhaps matching TRBD2 (5 bases). Germline loops: CDR1 DFQATT, CDR2 SNEGSKA (reference sequence). V gave up 6 bases and J gave up 1 base, with 18 bases separating them. This CDR3 comprises 15 residues. In DNA form, the CDR3 reads TGCAGTGCCGCTAGAAGGGAGTCCCTCCAAGAGACCCAGTACTTC. Its translation: CSAARRESLQETQYF.

With regard to this clonotype: This sequence may be a read error, since a much larger clone differs from it by one base. This chain links TRBV9 with TRBJ2-5; tentative D call: TRBD1 (6 bases). CDR3 length equals 15 residues. Germline values: CDR1 SGDLS, CDR2 YYNGEE. CDR3 DNA sequence: TGTGCCAGCAGCGTATGGACAGACCACCAAGAGGCCCAGTACTTC. Protein product: CASSVWTDHQEAQYF.

This clonotype occurred many times. V gene TRBV28 combines with J gene TRBJ1-1; TRBD1 matches 7 bases. Trimming took 8 bases from V and 8 from J; bases not matched to a gene: 8. The germline V gene has CDR1 MDHEN and CDR2 SYDVKM. The CDR3 contains 12 residues. CDR3 DNA: TGTGCCAGCTTCGAGGGAGGGGGCGAAGCTTTCTTT. It yields the protein CASFEGGGEAFF.

This clonotype was recorded many times. The junction shows a germline mismatch at one end, possibly a read error. This chain joins TRBV7-7 and TRBJ2-5; 7 positions match TRBD1. Germline V gene data show CDR1 as SSHAT and CDR2 as FNYEAQ (reference sequence). The CDR3 is 16 amino acids. The CDR3 bases are TGTGCTAGCAGCTTAGGGGGCTCCGGACTTCAAGAGACCCAGTACTTC. Amino acid sequence: CASSLGGSGLQETQYF.

Only a few counts were recorded for this clonotype. The chain has TRBV7-9 and TRBJ2-7; tentative D call: TRBD1 (6 bases). CDR1 is SEHNR and CDR2 is FQNEAQ in the germline V gene (reference sequence). V dropped 3 bases and J dropped 6 bases, with 12 bases sitting between them. The CDR3 loop spans 13 amino acids. This CDR3 is CASSLGAPAEQYF. CDR3 coding DNA: TGTGCCAGCAGCTTGGGGGCGCCGGCCGAGCAGTACTTC.

This clonotype was observed many times. This chain's CDR3 is CASSYTLLRAYEQYF. The CDR3 DNA follows: TGTGCCAGCAGTTACACACTATTAAGGGCCTACGAGCAGTACTTC. This rearrangement joins TRBV6-5 to TRBJ2-7; D gene unclear. Germline loops: CDR1 MNHEY, CDR2 SVGAGI. The CDR3 has 15 residues. The V end lost 2 bases, the J end lost 2 bases, and 13 bases lay between the germline ends.

As for this clonotype: A much larger clone differs from this one at a single base, so this may be a read error. It is likely a read error, because the conserved phenylalanine at the end of the CDR3 is missing. V usage is TRBV4-1 and J usage is TRBJ2-2; 9 nucleotides agree with TRBD1. The V gene end was trimmed by 3 bases and the J gene end by 6 bases; junction bases not matched to a gene: 8. Germline V gene data show CDR1 as MGHRA and CDR2 as YSYEKL. The CDR3 runs 16 residues. The CDR3 protein is CASSHPPGQGPGELFL. In DNA, the CDR3 is TGCGCCAGCAGCCACCCTCCGGGACAGGGACCCGGGGAGCTGTTTCTT.

This clonotype appeared many times. This chain connects TRBV6-1 to TRBJ1-4, with 8 nucleotides matching TRBD1. Per germline, CDR1 MNHNS and CDR2 SASEGT. The J segment lost 7 bases and the V segment lost 1 base, leaving 2 bases of the junction unmatched. The CDR3 runs to 14 residues. For the CDR3, the DNA is TGTGCCAGCAGTGAAGACAGGGGGAGTGAAAAACTGTTTTTT. Protein sequence: CASSEDRGSEKLFF.

Remarks on this clonotype: A much larger clonotype is one base distant, so this may be a read error. The chain is built from TRBV6-2 or TRBV6-3 and TRBJ1-4; D call uncertain. V gave up 6 bases and J gave up 8 bases, with 16 bases separating them. CDR1 and CDR2 from the germline V gene are MNHEY and SVGEGT. There are 14 residues in the CDR3. The DNA for the CDR3 is TGTGCCAGCAGATATCGGAAGGGTATAGAAAAACTGTTTTTT. It codes for CASRYRKGIEKLFF.

A remark on this clonotype: This clone may be a read error of a much larger clone one base away. This chain connects TRBV4-3 to TRBJ2-7, with D uncertain. The CDR3 contains 14 residues. From germline, CDR1 is LGHNA and CDR2 YSLEER. V was clipped by 0 bases and J by 6 bases, with 12 bases between them. CDR3: CASSQDVGSCEQYF. In DNA, the CDR3 is TGCGCCAGCAGCCAAGATGTGGGAAGCTGCGAGCAGTACTTC.

This clonotype came up a few times. The gene calls are TRBV24-1 and TRBJ1-1, with D maybe TRBD1 (5 bases). The CDR3 loop spans 13 amino acids. From germline, CDR1 is KGHDR and CDR2 SFDVKD. Trimming cost V 7 bases and J 1 base, with 9 bases left between them. CDR3 loop: CATSGGTNTEAFF. DNA of the CDR3: TGTGCCACCAGCGGCGGGACGAACACTGAAGCTTTCTTT.

This clonotype was counted at least ten times. The CDR3 protein is CASSQRDGNEKLFF. CDR3 nucleotides: TGCGCCAGCAGCCAGCGGGACGGTAATGAAAAACTGTTTTTT. This chain links TRBV4-3 with TRBJ1-4, with a possible D match to TRBD1 (5 bases). The CDR3 is made up of 14 amino acids. Germline loops: CDR1 LGHNA, CDR2 YSLEER. V lost 3 bases, J lost 4 bases, and 9 bases lay in between.

The chain joins TRBV27 to TRBJ2-7; 12 bases agree with TRBD1. Per the germline V gene, CDR1 is MNHEY and CDR2 is SMNVEV (reference sequence). V lost 6 bases, J lost 6 bases, and 6 bases stayed unmatched. The CDR3 extends over 14 amino acids. In nucleotides, the CDR3 is TGTGCCAGCAGAACGGGACAGGGGGCCGGCGAGCAGTACTTC. The encoded protein is CASRTGQGAGEQYF.

In its sample, this clonotype was seen a few times. The CDR3 here is CSARITLTSGGLDTDTQYF. In DNA form, the CDR3 reads TGCAGTGCTAGAATTACCCTAACCTCGGGGGGGCTGGATACAGATACGCAGTATTTT. The V gene is TRBV20-1, the J gene TRBJ2-3; TRBD2 matches 8 bases. The CDR3 is 19 residues long. Germline V gene sequence: CDR1 DFQATT, CDR2 SNEGSKA (reference sequence). V shed 2 bases, J shed 3 bases, and the junction held 19 bases outside the gene matches.

This clonotype was counted a few times. This sequence joins TRBV7-8 and TRBJ2-5, with TRBD1 matching over 7 bases. J lost 1 base, V lost 5 bases, and 7 bases had no gene match. The CDR3 covers 15 residues. The V gene's germline CDR1 is SGHVS and CDR2 FQNEAQ. The CDR3 sequence is CASSPPTGPQETQYF. For the CDR3, the DNA is TGTGCCAGCAGCCCACCGACAGGGCCCCAAGAGACCCAGTACTTC.